Ten or more counts support the clone carrying this T cell receptor (beta chain). The data stem from a study of T cells in Graves' hyperthyroidism and ophthalmopathy. Background on the study: Blood from the periphery was taken at initial diagnosis, before any treatment.

The TCR beta CDR3 regions underwent amplification using RNA transcripts as the source. The TCR CDR3 first-round RT-PCR relied on the HTBI primer set. TCRdb reprocessed the multiplex PCR reads via MiXCR and lists one record per CDR3 protein. The sample includes about 560,000 distinct CDR3 sequences, 11% to 15% of them seen just once. V was trimmed by 1 base and J by 4 bases, leaving 13 bases between them. CDR3 length: 14 residues. Germline V lookup: CDR1 DFQATT, CDR2 SNEGSKA (reference sequence). Each patient was aged 18 to 65 and had newly diagnosed hyperthyroidism of under 2 months' duration. The V gene is TRBV20-1, the J gene TRBJ2-5; unclear D gene. The sequence was obtained from a woman aged 40 to 49 with Graves' hyperthyroidism. Sequenced: blood. CDR3 nucleotide sequence: TGCAGTGCTAGAGGTCGGCTAGAAAGAGAGACCCAGTACTTC. It translates to CSARGRLERETQYF.